This TCR beta chain was observed in a study of blood T cell repertoires in COVID-19. Using immunoSEQ multiplex PCR, the repertoire was profiled, and TCRdb retains in-frame clones only, with some absent. Seen here are more than 300,000 clones, about 88% observed once, and the top ten hold roughly 1.2%. The germline V gene has CDR1 SGDLS and CDR2 YYNGEE. This CDR3 contains 14 residues. The V end lost 5 bases, the J end lost 3 bases, and 11 bases lay between the germline ends. Membership in each cohort depended on participant-reported clinical history. The sample was PBMCs or T cells enriched from blood (not recorded which). The chain carries TRBV9 and TRBJ1-4; D not certain. The TCR was taken from a woman between 18 and 30 years old who had recovered from COVID-19. CDR3 residues: CASSAGTANEKLFF. The DNA for the CDR3 is TGTGCCAGCAGTGCAGGTACTGCTAATGAAAAACTGTTTTTT. The full variable domain, with the rest looked up from reference TRBV9 and TRBJ1-4, is DSGVTQTPKHLITATGQRVTLRCSPRSGDLSVYWYQQSLDQGLQFLIQYYNGEERAKGNILERFSAQQFPDLHSELNLSSLELGDSALYFCASSAGTANEKLFFGSGTQLSVL.